One sample yielded the 27 T cell receptor beta chains listed below, sequenced in a study of blood T cell repertoires in COVID-19. Method: immunoSEQ multiplex PCR; TCRdb's copy keeps in-frame clones and lacks some. The sample carries almost 55,000 clones, around nine tenths recorded once. The material sequenced was peripheral blood. The source of these receptors is a woman aged 40 to 55 with active COVID-19.

This chain joins TRBV5-8 and TRBJ2-1, with D perhaps matching TRBD1 (6 bases). V lost 0 bases and J 6 bases, leaving 10 bases between the germline ends. Per germline, CDR1 SGHTS and CDR2 YDEGEE. This CDR3 has 14 amino acids. DNA of the CDR3: TGTGCCAGCAGCTTGGACAGGGTCTCCAATGAGCAGTTCTTC. Encoded protein: CASSLDRVSNEQFF.

The chain employs TRBV18 and TRBJ1-2; no firm D call. The CDR3 is 14 amino acids. The V end was cut by 2 bases, the J end by 2 bases, with 9 bases between. Germline loops: CDR1 KGHSH, CDR2 LQKENI. CDR3 region: CASSPIARNYGYTF. The CDR3 DNA follows: TGTGCCAGCTCACCAATTGCCAGGAACTATGGCTACACCTTC.

The chain couples TRBV11-3 to TRBJ1-4; D perhaps matches TRBD1 (6 bases). The V and J ends lost 5 bases and 7 bases respectively, with 11 bases between them. This CDR3 spans 13 amino acids. Germline V CDR1 and CDR2: SGHNT, YENEEA. This CDR3 reads CASSTGQSEKLFF. The CDR3 DNA sequence: TGTGCCAGCAGCACCGGACAGTCTGAAAAACTGTTTTTT.

This chain connects TRBV5-4 to TRBJ1-2; D is unresolved. This CDR3 has 14 amino acids. Trimming cost V 0 bases and J 2 bases, with 8 bases left between them. In germline, CDR1 is SGHNT, CDR2 YYREEE (reference sequence). CDR3 bases: TGTGCCAGCAGCTTGGCCGGGAACAACTATGGCTACACCTTC. It translates to CASSLAGNNYGYTF.

A note on this clone: Distinct nucleotide sequences in the sample also encode this CDR3. V usage is TRBV5-1 and J usage is TRBJ1-1; D gene unclear. In germline, CDR1 is SGHRS, CDR2 YFSETQ. V was pared by 0 bases and J by 2 bases, with 8 bases between. This CDR3 spans 14 amino acids. The CDR3 spells CASSLGGLNTEAFF. CDR3 in DNA: TGCGCCAGCAGCTTGGGAGGCCTTAACACTGAAGCTTTCTTT. Full variable domain (outside the CDR3, taken from reference TRBV5-1 and TRBJ1-1): KAGVTQTPRYLIKTRGQQVTLSCSPISGHRSVSWYQQTPGQGLQFLFEYFSETQRNKGNFPGRFSGRQFSNSRSEMNVSTLELGDSALYLCASSLGGLNTEAFFGQGTRLTVV.

J is TRBJ2-7 and V is TRBV19; D is possibly TRBD1 (6 bases). Germline CDR1 and CDR2: LNHDA and SQIVND (reference sequence). With 6 bases removed from V and 0 bases from J, the gap between germline ends came to 15 bases. The length of the CDR3 is 15 residues. The chain's CDR3 is CASSSTGTVSYEQYF. CDR3 nucleotide sequence: TGTGCCAGTAGCTCTACAGGGACCGTCTCCTACGAGCAGTACTTC.

The chain employs TRBV30 and TRBJ1-5; 10 bases are a match to TRBD1. The V and J ends lost 7 bases and 6 bases, in that order; junction bases with no gene match: 9. In germline, CDR1 is GTSNPN, CDR2 SVGIG (reference sequence). This CDR3 has 14 residues. The CDR3 DNA reads as TGTGCCTCCGCCTCCGGGACAGGGGTTCAGCCCCAGCATTTT. Its translation is CASASGTGVQPQHF.

This sequence joins TRBV18 and TRBJ1-5; perhaps TRBD1 as D (5 bases). The length of the CDR3 is 14 residues. Germline V gene lookup returns CDR1 KGHSH and CDR2 LQKENI. The V end was cut by 3 bases, the J end by 5 bases, with 11 bases between. DNA for the CDR3: TGTGCCAGCTCACCCTCCGACAGCTATCAGCCCCAGCATTTT. Translated: CASSPSDSYQPQHF.

The chain carries TRBV5-1 and TRBJ1-1; D remains unclear. This CDR3 contains 14 residues. Germline lookup yields CDR1 SGHRS and CDR2 YFSETQ. V was clipped by 1 base and J by 0 bases, with 7 bases between them. This CDR3 reads CASSLLGVNTEAFF. The CDR3 bases are TGCGCCAGCAGCTTGCTCGGGGTGAACACTGAAGCTTTCTTT.

This rearrangement joins TRBV5-5 to TRBJ1-3, with 10 nucleotides matching TRBD1. V shed 2 bases and J 8 bases; nucleotides not matched to a gene: 7. Germline V gives CDR1 SGHKS, CDR2 YYEKEE (reference sequence). CDR3 size: 15 residues. CDR3 sequence: CASSFQDRGTDTIYF. The CDR3 DNA reads TGTGCCAGCAGCTTTCAGGACAGGGGGACGGACACCATATATTTT.

Of note for this clone: A junction end diverges from the germline sequence, so it may reflect a read error. The rearrangement links TRBV6-2 or TRBV6-3 to TRBJ2-5; TRBD2 might be the D (6 bases). Germline V gene data show CDR1 as MNHEY and CDR2 as SVGEGT. The CDR3 is 17 amino acids. The CDR3 protein is CASSQAKDRPTGESQYF. Here the CDR3 DNA reads TGTGCCAGCAGTCAAGCGAAGGACCGACCCACGGGGGAGAGCCAGTACTTC.

The chain uses TRBV11-2 and TRBJ2-3, with D maybe TRBD1 (5 bases). The length of the CDR3 is 14 residues. The germline gives CDR1 SGHAT, CDR2 FQNNGV. Trimming removed 5 bases at V and 2 bases at J, with 11 bases between. The chain's CDR3 is CASSVDSSTDTQYF. The CDR3 DNA reads TGTGCCAGCAGCGTCGACAGTTCCACAGATACGCAGTATTTT.

V and J are TRBV10-2 and TRBJ1-5; no clear D. The CDR3 has 12 residues. Deletions cut 3 bases from V and 4 bases from J, with 4 bases between. CDR1 is WSHSY, CDR2 SAAADI, per germline. For the CDR3, the DNA is TGCGCCAGCAGTGACCGGAATCAGCCCCAGCATTTT. It translates to CASSDRNQPQHF.

The gene calls are TRBV13 and TRBJ2-7; 7 bases are a match to TRBD1. CDR1 and CDR2 (germline): PRHDT, FYEKMQ (reference sequence). The CDR3 contains 14 residues. With V trimmed by 4 bases and J by 6 bases, 9 bases remained unmatched. The DNA for the CDR3 is TGTGCCAGCAGCTCCTCACAGGGGCACCCCGAGCAGTACTTC. This codes for CASSSSQGHPEQYF.

The rearrangement uses TRBV7-9 and TRBJ1-4; 10 nucleotides match TRBD1. The CDR3 extends over 15 amino acids. Trimming cost V 4 bases and J 6 bases; bases outside gene matches: 5. Germline lookup yields CDR1 SEHNR and CDR2 FQNEAQ (reference sequence). Here the CDR3 reads CASSYTGTGDEKLFF. The CDR3, as DNA: TGTGCCAGCAGCTACACCGGGACAGGGGATGAAAAACTGTTTTTT.

The chain is built from TRBV27 and TRBJ2-1; unclear D gene. The ends were cut back, 4 bases at V and 3 bases at J, with 4 bases in the middle. CDR3 length: 12 residues. CDR1 and CDR2 (germline): MNHEY, SMNVEV (reference sequence). CDR3 amino acids: CASSYGYNEQFF. CDR3 bases: TGTGCCAGCAGTTACGGCTACAATGAGCAGTTCTTC.

CDR3: CASNGGDNYEQYF. DNA for the CDR3: TGTGCCAGCAATGGTGGGGACAACTACGAGCAGTACTTC. This rearrangement joins TRBV2 to TRBJ2-7; D is possibly TRBD1 (6 bases). CDR1 and CDR2 (germline): SNHLY, FYNNEI. Trimming shortened V by 7 bases and J by 3 bases, and 13 bases separated the two germline ends. This CDR3 spans 13 amino acids. Full variable domain (missing parts from reference TRBV2 and TRBJ2-7): EPEVTQTPSHQVTQMGQEVILRCVPISNHLYFYWYRQILGQKVEFLVSFYNNEISEKSEIFDDQFSVERPDGSNFTLKIRSTKLEDSAMYFCASNGGDNYEQYFGPGTRLTVT.

This clone has only one observation. V and J are TRBV2 and TRBJ2-2; 11 positions match TRBD2. CDR1 and CDR2 from the germline V gene are SNHLY and FYNNEI. CDR3 length: 17 residues. Trimming removed 3 bases from V and 6 bases from J; junction bases left unmatched: 9. CDR3 in amino acids: CASSDEGSGGAAGELFF. CDR3 bases: TGTGCCAGCAGTGATGAAGGTAGCGGGGGGGCCGCCGGGGAGCTGTTTTTT.

This chain connects TRBV6-5 to TRBJ2-7; 7 positions match TRBD2. There are 15 residues in the CDR3. After removal of 6 bases from V and 0 bases from J, the junction contained 8 bases not matched to a gene. Germline V CDR1 and CDR2: MNHEY, SVGAGI. The CDR3 region has the DNA TGTGCCAGCAGAAAAGAGGGAGGGAGCTCCTACGAGCAGTACTTC. This translates into CASRKEGGSSYEQYF.

The chain links TRBV25-1 to TRBJ1-1, with 8 bases that match TRBD1. Trimming cost V 6 bases and J 8 bases; bases outside gene matches: 8. This CDR3 contains 13 residues. Germline V gives CDR1 MGHDK, CDR2 SYGVNS. The CDR3 is CASRELQGGEAFF. CDR3 in DNA: TGTGCCAGCAGGGAACTACAGGGGGGGGAAGCTTTCTTT.

This chain uses TRBV6-6 with TRBJ1-4; 10 nucleotides line up with TRBD1. Germline lookup yields CDR1 MNHNY and CDR2 SVGAGI (reference sequence). The CDR3 runs to 14 residues. Trimming at V came to 2 bases and at J to 7 bases, leaving 1 base not matched to a gene. For the CDR3, the DNA is TGTGCCAGCAGTTACCGGGACAGGGGTGAAAAACTGTTTTTT. This sequence encodes CASSYRDRGEKLFF.

The chain recombines TRBV7-2 with TRBJ2-7; D gene uncertain. This CDR3 is built from 15 residues. Germline V gene lookup returns CDR1 SGHTA and CDR2 FQGNSA. V was clipped by 1 base and J by 1 base, with 11 bases between them. The CDR3 loop reads CASSLVSQKSYEQYF. The CDR3 DNA follows: TGTGCCAGCAGCTTAGTTTCACAGAAATCCTACGAGCAGTACTTC.

V gene TRBV29-1 combines with J gene TRBJ1-6; D is uncertain. Looked up from germline, CDR1 is SQVTM and CDR2 is ANQGSEA. The CDR3 spans 12 residues. The V end lost 7 bases, the J end lost 7 bases, and 11 bases lay between the germline ends. The CDR3 reads CSGGNANSPLHF. In DNA form, the CDR3 reads TGCAGCGGGGGTAATGCGAATTCACCCCTCCACTTT.

The chain joins TRBV5-4 to TRBJ2-7; the D gene is possibly TRBD1 (5 bases). The CDR3 runs 14 residues. Trimming took 4 bases from V and 0 from J, leaving 11 bases between them. CDR1 and CDR2 (germline): SGHNT, YYREEE (reference sequence). The DNA for the CDR3 is TGTGCCAGCAGCAGCAGACAGTCCTCCTACGAGCAGTACTTC. Protein: CASSSRQSSYEQYF. The whole variable domain, remainder taken from reference TRBV5-4 and TRBJ2-7, is ETGVTQSPTHLIKTRGQQVTLRCSSQSGHNTVSWYQQALGQGPQFIFQYYREEENGRGNFPPRFSGLQFPNYSSELNVNALELDDSALYLCASSSRQSSYEQYFGPGTRLTVT.

The V and J genes are TRBV7-9 and TRBJ2-7; TRBD2 aligns across 8 bases. This CDR3 comprises 16 residues. With V trimmed by 1 base and J by 2 bases, 7 bases remained unmatched. The V gene's germline CDR1 is SEHNR and CDR2 FQNEAQ (reference sequence). The CDR3 region has the DNA TGTGCCAGCAGCTTAGGGGGAAGCGGGGGCCCCTACGAGCAGTACTTC. It translates to CASSLGGSGGPYEQYF.

This rearrangement joins TRBV16 to TRBJ1-6; D is ambiguous. Germline values: CDR1 KGHSY, CDR2 FQNENV. Trimming removed 5 bases from V and 6 bases from J, with 17 bases in between. The CDR3 is 16 residues long. CDR3 DNA: TGTGCCAGCAGCTTCGGGGTAGAGGTCGGTAATTCACCCCTCCACTTT. Protein: CASSFGVEVGNSPLHF.

V is TRBV7-2 and J is TRBJ2-1; TRBD2 matches 8 bases. The trim removed 5 bases at V and 2 bases at J, leaving 8 bases unmatched. CDR3 length equals 16 residues. Germline values: CDR1 SGHTA, CDR2 FQGNSA. Written as DNA, the CDR3 is TGTGCCAGCAGCACCCTGCCAGCGGGGGCCTACAATGAGCAGTTCTTC. It translates to CASSTLPAGAYNEQFF.